This entry is about one TCR beta chain. This sample is drawn from a study of cytomegalovirus exposure and HLA in healthy donors. Study information: The study placed approximately 80% of its roughly 430 genotyped donors in the Caucasian-associated ancestry cluster.

A multiplex PCR was run with 60 Vbeta primers and 13 Jbeta primers. TCRdb's copy holds only in-frame clones and misses some; the assay was immunoSEQ multiplex PCR. The sample has around 200,000 clones; over 75% are singletons. V lost 4 bases and J lost 4, with 17 bases in between. Germline assignment: CDR1 SGDLS and CDR2 YYNGEE. The CDR3 is 15 residues long. This clonotype was sampled from a man aged 18 to 30 in good health and CMV-seronegative. The J gene is TRBJ1-2, the V gene TRBV9; D not certain. What was sequenced was PBMCs. CDR3 sequence (DNA): TGTGCCAGCAGCCCTCAAAGCGGGGTTATCTATGGCTACACCTTC. It translates to CASSPQSGVIYGYTF.